These 13 T cell receptor beta chains were sequenced from one sample in a study of blood T cell repertoires in COVID-19. This table comes from immunoSEQ multiplex PCR, and its TCRdb copy is limited to in-frame clones, with some not included. Among roughly 250,000 clones listed, roughly 82% were seen once. Source material: PBMCs or T cells enriched from blood (not recorded which). These receptors were collected from a woman in her forties or fifties who had recovered from COVID-19.

The chain combines TRBV10-3 with TRBJ2-1, with TRBD2 identical over 8 bases. Germline CDR1 is ENHRY and CDR2 is SYGVKD. Trimming took 6 bases from V and 2 from J; bases not matched to a gene: 9. CDR3 size: 16 residues. CDR3 in DNA: TGTGCCATCAGACCCAGCGGGAGTTACCCCTACAATGAGCAGTTCTTC. It yields the protein CAIRPSGSYPYNEQFF.

The gene calls are TRBV6-5 and TRBJ2-3, with 9 bases fitting TRBD2. V shed 4 bases and J 2 bases; nucleotides not matched to a gene: 1. Germline V CDR1 and CDR2: MNHEY, SVGAGI. The length of the CDR3 is 14 residues. Here the CDR3 reads CASSLAGDTDTQYF. The CDR3 region has the DNA TGTGCCAGCAGTTTAGCGGGGGACACAGATACGCAGTATTTT.

The chain employs TRBV10-1 and TRBJ1-1, with D uncertain. V gave up 8 bases and J gave up 1 base, with 11 bases separating them. The CDR3 consists of 13 residues. CDR1 and CDR2 (germline): WNHNN, SYGVQD (reference sequence). The CDR3 spells CASSASGNTEAFF. CDR3 bases: TGCGCCAGCTCTGCGAGCGGGAACACTGAAGCTTTCTTT.

V gene TRBV18 combines with J gene TRBJ1-2; D unclear. Trimming cost V 3 bases and J 0 bases, with 8 bases left between them. The CDR3 contains 14 residues. Germline CDR1 is KGHSH and CDR2 is LQKENI. The CDR3 is CASSPALANYGYTF. The DNA for the CDR3 is TGTGCCAGCTCACCGGCCCTAGCTAACTATGGCTACACCTTC.

This chain joins TRBV28 and TRBJ2-1; 11 bases agree with TRBD2. The CDR3 contains 14 residues. The trim removed 8 bases at V and 4 bases at J, leaving 4 bases unmatched. Per germline, CDR1 MDHEN and CDR2 SYDVKM. In DNA, the CDR3 is TGTGCCAGCGGGGGACTAGCGGATTACAATGAGCAGTTCTTC. Protein sequence: CASGGLADYNEQFF. Full variable domain (rest looked up from reference TRBV28 and TRBJ2-1): DVKVTQSSRYLVKRTGEKVFLECVQDMDHENMFWYRQDPGLGLRLIYFSYDVKMKEKGDIPEGYSVSREKKERFSLILESASTNQTSMYLCASGGLADYNEQFFGPGTRLTVL.

This chain connects TRBV28 to TRBJ1-2; 9 bases match TRBD1. V gave up 3 bases and J gave up 3 bases; unmatched junction bases: 8. The CDR3 is 16 residues long. Germline V gene sequence: CDR1 MDHEN, CDR2 SYDVKM. CDR3 sequence reads: CASSFWGTGKYYGYTF. The CDR3 DNA follows: TGTGCCAGCAGTTTCTGGGGGACAGGGAAATACTATGGCTACACCTTC.

The rearrangement uses TRBV30 and TRBJ1-5; 11 nucleotides agree with TRBD1. J lost 5 bases, V lost 5 bases, and 8 bases had no gene match. The germline gives CDR1 GTSNPN, CDR2 SVGIG (reference sequence). The CDR3 covers 15 residues. DNA of the CDR3: TGTGCCTGGTCCAGAGGGGACAGGGGGTATCAGCCCCAGCATTTT. Its protein product is CAWSRGDRGYQPQHF.

This clone was detected only once. V gene TRBV3-1 (or the pseudogene TRBV3-2) combines with J gene TRBJ2-5, with TRBD1 identical over 7 bases. Germline CDR1 and CDR2: LGHDT and YNNKEL (reference sequence). Trimming at V came to 1 base and at J to 3 bases, leaving 5 bases not matched to a gene. The CDR3 contains 15 residues. CDR3 nucleotide sequence: TGTGCCAGCAGCCAAGGTCTGACAGGGAAAGAGACCCAGTACTTC. Its translation: CASSQGLTGKETQYF.

On this clone itself: Relative to the germline gene, one junction end is altered; a read error may explain this. V and J are TRBV10-2 and TRBJ2-5, with 10 positions matching TRBD2. The CDR3 consists of 19 residues. CDR1 is WSHSY and CDR2 is SAAADI in the germline V gene. The CDR3 loop reads CASSGTIAGGPFLQGTQYF. CDR3 in DNA: TGCGCCAGCAGTGGGACTATAGCGGGGGGCCCCTTCCTACAAGGGACCCAGTACTTC.

This clone has a single count. The rearrangement uses TRBV7-3 and TRBJ2-5; 8 nucleotides match TRBD2. The V and J ends lost 5 bases and 1 base, in that order; junction bases with no gene match: 12. This CDR3 spans 17 amino acids. The germline CDR1 and CDR2 sequences are SGHTA and FQGTGA. The CDR3: CASSDLSGKHPQETQYF. CDR3 nucleotides: TGTGCCAGCAGCGATCTTAGCGGGAAGCACCCCCAAGAGACCCAGTACTTC.

V gene TRBV11-2 combines with J gene TRBJ2-7; 8 bases fit TRBD1. After removal of 0 bases from V and 13 bases from J, the junction contained 8 bases not matched to a gene. The CDR3 is 13 amino acids. The germline gives CDR1 SGHAT, CDR2 FQNNGV. The CDR3: CASSLDRDRKRYF. For the CDR3, the DNA is TGTGCCAGCAGCTTAGATAGGGACAGGAAAAGATACTTC.

The rearrangement uses TRBV24-1 and TRBJ2-5; possibly TRBD2 for D (5 bases). V was cut by 4 bases and J by 2 bases, with 16 bases left in between. This CDR3 comprises 16 residues. The germline gives CDR1 KGHDR, CDR2 SFDVKD. The CDR3 reads CATSDLDAGGQETQYF. As DNA, the CDR3 is TGTGCCACCAGTGACCTGGACGCGGGCGGACAAGAGACCCAGTACTTC.

The chain is built from TRBV11-2 and TRBJ1-4; maybe TRBD1 (5 bases). Germline CDR1 is SGHAT and CDR2 is FQNNGV. Trimming pared 1 base from V and 3 bases from J, leaving 9 bases between. The CDR3 has 15 amino acids. CDR3 in amino acids: CASSLVRGANEKLFF. The CDR3 DNA sequence: TGTGCCAGCAGCTTAGTTCGGGGGGCTAATGAAAAACTGTTTTTT.